A selection of T cell receptor beta chains follows, all from one sample in a study of brain T cells in children with intractable seizures. Here immunoSEQ multiplex PCR was the method, and the copy in TCRdb shows in-frame clones only, minus some. The table records just under 65,000 clones, 90% to 97% of them present only once. The material was peripheral blood, obtained at surgery. The receptors derive from a boy younger than two with focal cortical dysplasia and intractable seizures. Each CDR3 is given with its conserved first and last residue. D genes are given only for firm matches. Some rows mark clone size as missing; the rest say once, few, many or name a class of expanded clone.

D gene: -
clone size: -
V gene: TRBV9
J gene: TRBJ2-1
CDR3 DNA: TGTGCCAGCAGCGTAGACTACCCGGGTGTAGCGGCTAGGGGCTCCTACAATGAGCAGTTCTTC
CDR3 protein: CASSVDYPGVAARGSYNEQFF

D gene: -
clone size: -
V gene: TRBV27
J gene: TRBJ1-1
CDR3 DNA: TGTGCCAGCAGTTTAGTTCCGGGATGGGGTACTGAAGCTTTCTTT
CDR3 protein: CASSLVPGWGTEAFF

D gene: TRBD2
clone size: -
V gene: TRBV7-7
J gene: TRBJ2-3
CDR3 DNA: TGTGCCAGCAGCTTAGGGCTGGGACTAGGCACAGATACGCAGTATTTT
CDR3 protein: CASSLGLGLGTDTQYF

D gene: TRBD1
clone size: -
V gene: TRBV27
J gene: TRBJ2-7
CDR3 DNA: TGTGCCAGCAGTACTATACAGGGGACAGGTAAAGTTGGCGAGCAGTACTTC
CDR3 protein: CASSTIQGTGKVGEQYF

D gene: -
clone size: -
V gene: TRBV12-5
J gene: TRBJ2-3
CDR3 DNA: TGTGCTAGTGGCAACGACTGGGCCGCCGGAGGGTCAGATACGCAGTATTTT
CDR3 protein: CASGNDWAAGGSDTQYF

D gene: TRBD1
clone size: -
V gene: TRBV6-5
J gene: TRBJ1-5
CDR3 DNA: TGTGCCAGCAGTAACCCCGGGACAGATCAGCCCCAGCATTTT
CDR3 protein: CASSNPGTDQPQHF

D gene: -
clone size: once
V gene: TRBV25-1
J gene: TRBJ2-3
CDR3 DNA: TGTGCCAGCAGTGAATCGGGCGGCCGCAGCACAGATACGCAGTATTTT
CDR3 protein: CASSESGGRSTDTQYF

D gene: TRBD1
clone size: -
V gene: TRBV9
J gene: TRBJ1-1
CDR3 DNA: TGTGCCAGCAGCGGATGGGACAGGGGGGGAGGGAGTGGTGAAGCTTTCTTT
CDR3 protein: CASSGWDRGGGSGEAFF

D gene: -
clone size: -
V gene: TRBV25-1
J gene: TRBJ1-2
CDR3 DNA: TGTGCCAGCAGTCAACTCTGGGTCGGGGGGACCTATGGCTACACCTTC
CDR3 protein: CASSQLWVGGTYGYTF

D gene: -
clone size: few
V gene: TRBV19
J gene: TRBJ1-5
CDR3 DNA: TGTGCCAGTAGTGGCAGTCTCAATCAGCCCCAGCATTTT
CDR3 protein: CASSGSLNQPQHF

D gene: TRBD2
clone size: -
V gene: TRBV5-1
J gene: TRBJ2-1
CDR3 DNA: TGCGCCAGCAGCTTTTCGTTAGGGAGGGCTAGCGGGGGGACTTCCGCCTCCTACAATGAGCAGTTCTTC
CDR3 protein: CASSFSLGRASGGTSASYNEQFF

D gene: -
clone size: once
V gene: TRBV29-1
J gene: TRBJ2-6
CDR3 DNA: TGCAGCGTCGCAACAACCTCTGGGGCCAACGTCCTGACTTTC
CDR3 protein: CSVATTSGANVLTF

D gene: TRBD1
clone size: once
V gene: TRBV29-1
J gene: TRBJ2-2
CDR3 DNA: TGCAGCGTTATTCATTCTGGGACAGGGGCCACCGGGGAGCTGTTTTTT
CDR3 protein: CSVIHSGTGATGELFF

D gene: -
clone size: -
V gene: TRBV1
J gene: TRBJ2-5
CDR3 DNA: TGCACCAGCAGCCAAGACCCTAAACTAGCGGTCCAAGAGACCCAGTACTTC
CDR3 protein: CTSSQDPKLAVQETQYF

D gene: TRBD1
clone size: -
V gene: TRBV5-6
J gene: TRBJ2-7
CDR3 DNA: TGTGCCAGCAGCCCGGTTTATGGGACAGGGGTTTACGAGCAGTACTTC
CDR3 protein: CASSPVYGTGVYEQYF

D gene: -
clone size: once
V gene: TRBV28
J gene: TRBJ1-1
CDR3 DNA: TGTGCCAGCAGACCCCCCGGGGGGCAGGGCACTGAAGCTTTCTTT
CDR3 protein: CASRPPGGQGTEAFF

D gene: TRBD2
clone size: -
V gene: TRBV19
J gene: TRBJ2-1
CDR3 DNA: TGTGCCAGTAGTATGGACAACAAGCGGGGTAGGGCCTACAATGAGCAGTTCTTC
CDR3 protein: CASSMDNKRGRAYNEQFF

D gene: -
clone size: -
V gene: TRBV9
J gene: TRBJ2-3
CDR3 DNA: TGTGCCAGCAGCGTAAGGCTGGCAGATACGCAGTATTTT
CDR3 protein: CASSVRLADTQYF

D gene: -
clone size: -
V gene: TRBV19
J gene: TRBJ2-3
CDR3 DNA: TGTGCCAGTAGTTGGTCTAGTGGTGGCACAGATACGCAGTATTTT
CDR3 protein: CASSWSSGGTDTQYF

D gene: TRBD2
clone size: -
V gene: TRBV6-2/TRBV6-3
J gene: TRBJ2-7
CDR3 DNA: TGTGCCAGCAGTCCCCGAGAGGATAGCGGGAGTTACGAGCAGTACTTC
CDR3 protein: CASSPREDSGSYEQYF

D gene: -
clone size: once
V gene: TRBV2
J gene: TRBJ2-7
CDR3 DNA: TGTGCCAGCAGTGTCGGGACAAGCTCCTACGAGCAGTACTTC
CDR3 protein: CASSVGTSSYEQYF

D gene: -
clone size: -
V gene: TRBV4-1
J gene: TRBJ1-4
CDR3 DNA: TGCGCCAGCAGCCAAGGTGGGCTGTATTCCGAAAAACTGTTTTTT
CDR3 protein: CASSQGGLYSEKLFF

D gene: -
clone size: -
V gene: TRBV19
J gene: TRBJ2-3
CDR3 DNA: TGTGCCAGTAGTTTCTCTGGGGACTCACCCTGGCAGTATTTT
CDR3 protein: CASSFSGDSPWQYF

D gene: -
clone size: -
V gene: TRBV25-1
J gene: TRBJ2-2
CDR3 DNA: TGTGCCAGCAGTGAGCAGGCCGGGGAGCTGTTTTTT
CDR3 protein: CASSEQAGELFF

D gene: TRBD1
clone size: -
V gene: TRBV28
J gene: TRBJ1-4
CDR3 DNA: TGTGCCAGCAGTATGACAGGGAGGGTGTATGAAAAACTGTTTTTT
CDR3 protein: CASSMTGRVYEKLFF

D gene: TRBD1
clone size: -
V gene: TRBV28
J gene: TRBJ1-2
CDR3 DNA: TGTGCCAGCAGAACTAGACAGGGACTTAGCTATGGCTACACCTTC
CDR3 protein: CASRTRQGLSYGYTF

D gene: -
clone size: -
V gene: TRBV15
J gene: TRBJ2-2
CDR3 DNA: TGTGCCACCAGCAGAGATTTCAGGTCGAACACCGGGGAGCTGTTTTTT
CDR3 protein: CATSRDFRSNTGELFF

D gene: -
clone size: -
V gene: TRBV2
J gene: TRBJ1-5
CDR3 DNA: TGTGCCAGCAGTGAACAGGGCAGGGTAGGTCAGCCCCAGCATTTT
CDR3 protein: CASSEQGRVGQPQHF

D gene: TRBD1
clone size: -
V gene: TRBV6-5
J gene: TRBJ2-2
CDR3 DNA: TGTGCCAGCGGACGACAGGGCGCGAACACCGGGGAGCTGTTTTTT
CDR3 protein: CASGRQGANTGELFF

D gene: -
clone size: -
V gene: TRBV6-5
J gene: TRBJ1-2
CDR3 DNA: TGTGCCAGCAGTAGACGGTTAGAATGGGGCTATGGCTACACCTTC
CDR3 protein: CASSRRLEWGYGYTF

D gene: TRBD2
clone size: -
V gene: TRBV4-1
J gene: TRBJ2-3
CDR3 DNA: TGCGCCAGCAGCCAAGTCCCACCACTAGCGGGGGGGTCAGATACGCAGTATTTT
CDR3 protein: CASSQVPPLAGGSDTQYF

D gene: -
clone size: -
V gene: TRBV24-1
J gene: TRBJ1-1
CDR3 DNA: TGTGCGGGCACTGAAGCTTTCTTT
CDR3 protein: CAGTEAFF

D gene: TRBD2
clone size: -
V gene: TRBV2
J gene: TRBJ2-1
CDR3 DNA: TGTGCCAGTCCCCCCGGGACTAGCGGGGGGGCCGCCTACAATGAGCAGTTCTTC
CDR3 protein: CASPPGTSGGAAYNEQFF

D gene: TRBD2
clone size: -
V gene: TRBV5-4
J gene: TRBJ2-7
CDR3 DNA: TGTGCCAGCAGCTTAGGGACTAGCGACCACTACGAGCAGTACTTC
CDR3 protein: CASSLGTSDHYEQYF

D gene: TRBD1
clone size: -
V gene: TRBV15
J gene: TRBJ2-6
CDR3 DNA: TGTGCCACCAGCAGAGAAATAGGACAGGGGAGCTCTGGGGCCAACGTCCTGACTTTC
CDR3 protein: CATSREIGQGSSGANVLTF

D gene: TRBD1
clone size: -
V gene: TRBV19
J gene: TRBJ1-1
CDR3 DNA: TGTGCCAGTAGTCTAGGACAGGGGGCCCTATCGAACACTGAAGCTTTCTTT
CDR3 protein: CASSLGQGALSNTEAFF